The TCR beta chain described here comes from a study of blood T cells in healthy people across ages. Together with a sample-barcoded 5' primer, a J-beta primer mix was included in a second PCR lasting about 7 to 11 cycles. In TCRdb, the 5' RACE reads were re-called with MiXCR into one record per CDR3 protein. The table lists 600,000 to 1,000,000 distinct CDR3 sequences, approximately 25% of them singletons. The CDR3 runs 13 residues. Trimming left V 0 bases short and J 8 bases short, with 6 bases between. The V gene's germline CDR1 is SGHRS and CDR2 YFSETQ. These data also featured in a second study, about T cells of mothers and their children.

This TCR came from a boy aged 5-17 years in good health. V usage is TRBV5-1 and J usage is TRBJ1-6; D call uncertain. Input material: blood. CDR3 DNA: TGCGCCAGCAGCTTGGGACTGGATTCACCCCTCCACTTT. Translating gives CASSLGLDSPLHF.